This TCR beta chain emerged from a study of T-cell reconstitution after alpha-beta-depleted transplantation in children. Unique molecular identifiers were incorporated during preparation of the TCRbeta library. TCRdb called the PCR reads again in MiXCR, with one record for every CDR3 protein. The data show about 360,000 distinct CDR3 sequences, less than 15% seen once. V trimming: 10 bases; J trimming: 7 bases; junction bases outside the gene matches: 8. CDR3 length: 13 residues. This clonotype appeared many times. The TCR was taken from a human donor who donated a stem cell graft to a child with Fanconi anemia. The source material was PBMCs, sampled from the stem cell graft. The chain is built from TRBV12-3 or TRBV12-4 and TRBJ1-5; 9 nucleotides line up with TRBD1. The CDR3 nucleotides are TGTGCCACGGGACAGGGAGGTGGGCAGCCCCAGCATTTT. It codes for CATGQGGGQPQHF.